The source of this T cell receptor (beta chain) is a study of beta chain features in type 1 diabetes (dated by TCRdb to between 2017 and 2018). General notes on the study: Mean age, gender distribution, total cell number and subset yield were not different between patients and healthy donors. Across all samples, around 99 million sorted cells were examined, and cell number per subset correlated strongly with RNA yield. In the study, TCRB repertoires of sorted circulating CD4+ T cell subsets from recently diagnosed type 1 diabetes patients were compared with those of matched healthy donors. Regulatory and stem cell-like memory subsets were isolated from only 8 patients and about 8 healthy donors, whereas naive and central memory subsets came from all 28 donors. Beyond this particular receptor, the publication reports: Naive, central memory and regulatory TCRB repertoires appeared more similar among patients than among healthy donors. Because cDNA rather than genomic DNA was sequenced, highly expressing activated cells could have been over-represented, although no difference in activation and CD3 levels was found between groups. At VDJ recombination sites, patients with type 1 diabetes made fewer insertions and deleted more nucleotides, a pattern implying thymic rearrangement abnormalities. Because small numbers of individuals were included in the HLA sub-analyses, any influence of HLA type on TCRB rearrangement was left unresolved. A moderate but significant shortening of TCRB CDR3 length was observed in type 1 diabetes patients in all four CD4+ subsets. PCR might favor shorter templates, but patient and control samples were amplified and corrected together, so any skew would affect both groups equally.

The entire isolated RNA was reverse transcribed using the High Capacity cDNA Reverse Transcription Kit, and thus expressed TCRB transcripts were sequenced. Deep immunoSEQ sequencing was applied to naive, central memory and regulatory T cell samples, giving an average of about 3.6 million total reads per sample. Sorted cells were lysed in RLT buffer and RNA was extracted with DNase-treated RNeasy Micro or Mini kits, depending on cell number. To prevent cross-contamination, each cell subset was processed individually, whereas patient and healthy donor samples were processed jointly. The immunoSEQ multiplex PCR was used to amplify TCRB sequences from cDNA, generating 87-bp fragments that spanned the CDR3 region. Sequencing of the amplicons was done on the Illumina HiSeq platform. The source study handled its data this way. PCR bias was corrected computationally using synthetic template baselines, and reads within Hamming distance 2 were collapsed, with unmergeable singletons discarded. Reads were aligned against IMGT so that V, D and J genes, CDR3 length and insertions or deletions at six rearrangement sites could be assigned. Within each subset, clonotype counts were normalized to sorted cell number, after which true diversity and Gini coefficients were computed with the tcR R package. The overlap coefficient, calculated on TCRB nucleotide sequences, was used to quantify repertoire sharing. Entries here come from immuneACCESS through TCRdb and include only in-frame sequences with V and J called. Some clones fail to appear in such tables; in the studies checked, an unresolved V gene covers under half of the shortfall, and the cause of the remainder is unknown. V and J calls and clone size are given by that table; D and trimming were obtained from the DNA. The table for this sample lists roughly 150,000 clones; around 9% of them were counted only once. Clones ranked in the top ten supply about 0.7% of the sample.

A single peripheral blood draw of 90 to 150 mL on average was collected from each donor into heparinised tubes. A BD FACSAria II was used to sort naive, central memory, regulatory and stem cell-like memory CD4+ T cells with a panel that included CD45RO, CCR7, CD25, CD127, CD95 and CD27. Every sorted population had a purity above 98%. PBMCs were isolated immediately by Lymphoprep density gradient centrifugation and stained directly without culture. So that batch effects would be minimized, each experiment stained and sorted samples in pairs, pairing one healthy donor with one patient. There are a few counts of this clone. No cognate antigen has been identified for it. Within one base of it there is no much larger clone, and no base qualities were kept. V trim: 0 bases; J trim: 5 bases; unmatched bases: 6. Taken from the germline V gene, the CDR1 and CDR2 loops are SGDLS and YYNGEE. From the cysteine through the phenylalanine, the CDR3 covers 15 amino acids. Left in the record is the CDR3 DNA by itself, 45 bases read in frame from the first base.

Here the chain combines TRBV9 and TRBJ2-7; 9 of the junction bases match TRBD2. The source is a woman between 25 and 40 years old with type 1 diabetes. The sample taken for sequencing was central memory CD4+ T cells from blood. The CDR3: CASSVGGRAFDEQYF. At the DNA level, the sequence is TGTGCCAGCAGCGTAGGCGGGAGGGCTTTTGACGAGCAGTACTTC. When the CDR3 is completed using the reference TRBV9 and TRBJ2-7 genes on either side, the full variable domain is DSGVTQTPKHLITATGQRVTLRCSPRSGDLSVYWYQQSLDQGLQFLIQYYNGEERAKGNILERFSAQQFPDLHSELNLSSLELGDSALYFCASSVGGRAFDEQYFGPGTRLTVT.